The 5 T cell receptor beta chains below were found in one sample sequenced in a study of blood T cell repertoires in COVID-19. The table came from immunoSEQ multiplex PCR; TCRdb's copy has only in-frame clones and leaves some out. The data contain around 400,000 clones, over 75% of them singletons. The sequenced material came from peripheral blood. The receptor source for this set is a woman aged 55-69 years with COVID-19, enrolled during active disease.

The chain employs TRBV4-1 and TRBJ1-5; 10 bases match TRBD1. This CDR3 is built from 17 residues. Trimming at V came to 2 bases and at J to 0 bases, leaving 4 bases not matched to a gene. Germline loops: CDR1 MGHRA, CDR2 YSYEKL. The CDR3 sequence: CASSQRTGGVSNQPQHF. The CDR3 coding sequence is TGCGCCAGCAGCCAAAGGACAGGGGGGGTTAGCAATCAGCCCCAGCATTTT.

This chain uses TRBV6-2 or TRBV6-3 with TRBJ1-1; perhaps TRBD1 as D (5 bases). The ends were cut back, 2 bases at V and 5 bases at J, with 9 bases in the middle. The CDR3 runs to 13 residues. Germline lookup yields CDR1 MNHEY and CDR2 SVGEGT. The CDR3, as DNA: TGTGCCAGCAGTTACACACGACAGACTGAAGCTTTCTTT. Its translation is CASSYTRQTEAFF.

The genes are TRBV19 and TRBJ1-5, with a weak D call TRBD1 (5 bases). CDR1 LNHDA and CDR2 SQIVND come from the germline V gene (reference sequence). CDR3 size: 17 residues. V was trimmed by 2 bases and J by 1 base, leaving 15 bases between them. CDR3 amino acids: CASSIWGGPGSNQPQHF. CDR3 nucleotides: TGTGCCAGTAGTATATGGGGGGGACCCGGGAGCAATCAGCCCCAGCATTTT.

The chain recombines TRBV27 with TRBJ1-6, with 10 positions matching TRBD1. With 4 bases clipped from V and 0 bases from J, the junction kept 12 bases outside the gene matches. The germline CDR1 and CDR2 sequences are MNHEY and SMNVEV (reference sequence). This CDR3 has 20 amino acids. This chain's CDR3 is CASSSPPGQGTRSYNSPLHF. The CDR3 DNA sequence: TGTGCCAGCAGTTCCCCCCCGGGACAGGGGACCCGCTCCTATAATTCACCCCTCCACTTT.

The genes are TRBV11-3 and TRBJ2-3; maybe TRBD1 (6 bases). CDR1 and CDR2 (germline): SGHNT, YENEEA. V was cut by 5 bases and J by 2 bases, with 14 bases left in between. The CDR3 sequence is 15 residues long. Here the CDR3 reads CASSRQGTSTDTQYF. Written as DNA, the CDR3 is TGTGCCAGCAGCAGGCAGGGGACCTCCACAGATACGCAGTATTTT. The full variable domain, rest sourced from reference TRBV11-3 and TRBJ2-3, is EAGVVQSPRYKIIEKKQPVAFWCNPISGHNTLYWYLQNLGQGPELLIRYENEEAVDDSQLPKDRFSAERLKGVDSTLKIQPAELGDSAVYLCASSRQGTSTDTQYFGPGTRLTVL.